One and the same sample provided the 18 T cell receptor beta chains below, sequenced in a study of CD8 T cells in Susac syndrome (dated by TCRdb to about 2019). The method was the immunoSEQ multiplex PCR assay. RNA was extracted using the RNeasy kit, and roughly 0.5 to 1 ug of the RNA was reverse transcribed with random hexamers. Using fastp trimming at Q25 and MiXCR clonotype assembly, TCRdb reanalyzed the public sequencing data and kept in-frame beta chains. Identical CDR3 proteins give one entry, which carries the most common genes and DNA. In all, the sample holds hundreds of thousands of distinct CDR3 sequences, and about nine tenths of those were seen once. The leading ten clones occupy approximately 0.2% of the sample. The sequencing input was CD8+ T cells from PBMCs. These receptors were taken from a human donor with multiple sclerosis.

The sample holds one count of this clonotype. The chain carries TRBV5-6 and TRBJ1-2; the D is unclear. The V and J ends lost 5 bases and 0 bases respectively, with 14 bases between them. CDR3 length: 15 amino acids. Germline lookup yields CDR1 SGHDT and CDR2 YYEEEE. The CDR3, as DNA: TGTGCCAGCAGGGCTCTAGGGTCAACTAACTATGGCTACACCTTC. It yields the protein CASRALGSTNYGYTF.

The chain couples TRBV19 to TRBJ2-7, with D perhaps TRBD2 (6 bases). Germline V CDR1 and CDR2: LNHDA, SQIVND (reference sequence). The CDR3 has 12 residues. The V end lost 7 bases, the J end lost 7 bases, and 14 bases lay between the germline ends. CDR3 in DNA: TGTGCCAGTATGGCGGCCGGAGGGGAGCAGTACTTC. Protein sequence: CASMAAGGEQYF. Looking up the rest from reference TRBV19 and TRBJ2-7 gives the full variable domain: DGGITQSPKYLFRKEGQNVTLSCEQNLNHDAMYWYRQDPGQGLRLIYYSQIVNDFQKGDIAEGYSVSREKKESFPLTVTSAQKNPTAFYLCASMAAGGEQYFGPGTRLTVT.

This chain connects TRBV29-1 to TRBJ2-3; D may be TRBD2 (6 bases). CDR1 is SQVTM and CDR2 is ANQGSEA in the germline V gene. The CDR3 length is 10 residues. Trimming left V 7 bases short and J 4 bases short, with 6 bases between. CDR3 residues: CSGGADTQYF. The CDR3 DNA follows: TGCAGCGGGGGGGCAGATACGCAGTATTTT.

The chain is built from TRBV25-1 and TRBJ2-7; no reliable D call. This CDR3 comprises 16 residues. Germline V CDR1 and CDR2: MGHDK, SYGVNS. V lost 4 bases to trimming and J lost 0 bases, with 16 bases between them. The CDR3 region is CASSAPEGGNSYEQYF. The CDR3 DNA reads as TGTGCCAGCAGTGCCCCCGAAGGCGGCAACTCCTACGAGCAGTACTTC.

The rearrangement links TRBV6-6 to TRBJ2-7; 9 nucleotides match TRBD2. J was trimmed by 7 bases and V by 5 bases; bases with no gene match: 9. The CDR3 spans 14 residues. CDR1 and CDR2 from the germline V gene are MNHNY and SVGAGI (reference sequence). The CDR3 sequence: CASSNLAGGREQYF. CDR3 nucleotides: TGTGCCAGCAGTAATCTCGCGGGAGGGAGGGAGCAGTACTTC.

This chain connects TRBV5-1 to TRBJ1-1; D gene unclear. Germline-derived CDR1 and CDR2 are SGHRS and YFSETQ. V lost 0 bases and J lost 1, with 10 bases in between. This CDR3 contains 15 residues. As DNA, the CDR3 is TGCGCCAGCAGCTTGGTAACGGTACCGAACACTGAAGCTTTCTTT. Translated, it gives CASSLVTVPNTEAFF.

The chain has TRBV19 and TRBJ1-5; 10 nucleotides agree with TRBD1. The CDR3 contains 15 residues. Germline V gene sequence: CDR1 LNHDA, CDR2 SQIVND (reference sequence). V was clipped by 5 bases and J by 3 bases; unmatched bases: 4. The CDR3 sequence is CASSWTGGNNQPQHF. In DNA form, the CDR3 reads TGTGCCAGTAGTTGGACAGGGGGAAACAATCAGCCCCAGCATTTT.

The CDR3 region has the DNA TGTGCCAGCAGTCAGCTAGCGGGAGGGCAAGATACGCAGTATTTT. Translation: CASSQLAGGQDTQYF. The chain combines TRBV6-5 with TRBJ2-3; 12 bases align to TRBD2. Trimming took 5 bases from V and 5 from J; bases not matched to a gene: 5. CDR1 and CDR2 from the germline V gene are MNHEY and SVGAGI. The CDR3 extends over 15 amino acids.

The V call is TRBV7-9, the J call TRBJ2-5, with TRBD1 matching over 7 bases. The CDR3 contains 19 residues. Germline V CDR1 and CDR2: SEHNR, FQNEAQ (reference sequence). Trimming removed 4 bases from V and 5 bases from J; junction bases left unmatched: 22. CDR3 coding DNA: TGTGCCAGCAGCTCCCCATGGAGGCCGGCAGGGGGTTCGCGGGAGACCCAGTACTTC. As protein: CASSSPWRPAGGSRETQYF. Full variable domain (missing parts from reference TRBV7-9 and TRBJ2-5): DTGVSQNPRHKITKRGQNVTFRCDPISEHNRLYWYRQTLGQGPEFLTYFQNEAQLEKSRLLSDRFSAERPKGSFSTLEIQRTEQGDSAMYLCASSSPWRPAGGSRETQYFGPGTRLLVL.

The genes are TRBV5-4 and TRBJ1-1; the match to TRBD1 covers 8 bases. Germline V gives CDR1 SGHNT, CDR2 YYREEE (reference sequence). With 3 bases clipped from V and 7 bases from J, the junction kept 8 bases outside the gene matches. The CDR3 is 14 residues long. The CDR3 DNA reads TGTGCCAGCAGCTCGGTGGACAGGGCCCTTGAAGCTTTCTTT. Translated, it gives CASSSVDRALEAFF.

This chain connects TRBV4-3 to TRBJ2-7, with 9 bases fitting TRBD1. Trimming cost V 3 bases and J 1 base; bases outside gene matches: 7. Germline lookup yields CDR1 LGHNA and CDR2 YSLEER. CDR3 length: 16 amino acids. This CDR3 reads CASSQDRGIPSYEQYF. The CDR3 nucleotides read TGCGCCAGCAGCCAGGACAGGGGAATACCGTCCTACGAGCAGTACTTC.

The J gene is TRBJ2-7, the V gene TRBV4-3; possibly TRBD2 for D (6 bases). From germline, CDR1 is LGHNA and CDR2 YSLEER. The V end was cut by 0 bases, the J end by 3 bases, with 6 bases between. The CDR3 runs 13 residues. In DNA form, the CDR3 reads TGCGCCAGCAGCCAAGAGCGGGGCTACGAGCAGTACTTC. As protein: CASSQERGYEQYF.

V usage is TRBV5-4 and J usage is TRBJ2-7; 10 nucleotides match TRBD2. The CDR3 has 15 residues. The junction had 11 bases not matched to a gene; V was cut back by 4 bases and J by 7 bases. Germline CDR1 SGHNT, CDR2 YYREEE (reference sequence). The CDR3 DNA reads as TGTGCCAGCAGCCATTGGTGGACTAGCGGATCAGAGCAGTACTTC. Its protein is CASSHWWTSGSEQYF.

J is TRBJ1-2 and V is TRBV20-1; D not resolved. Trimming left V 0 bases short and J 2 bases short, with 16 bases between. Germline V gene lookup returns CDR1 DFQATT and CDR2 SNEGSKA (reference sequence). The CDR3 spans 16 residues. In DNA, the CDR3 is TGCAGTGCTAGAGATGGTATAGGCAGGAGAAACTATGGCTACACCTTC. Its protein product is CSARDGIGRRNYGYTF.

This chain links TRBV4-2 with TRBJ2-5, with 7 bases lining up with TRBD2. The CDR3 contains 20 residues. Trimming took 1 base from V and 2 from J; bases not matched to a gene: 19. Germline loops: CDR1 LGHNA, CDR2 YNFKEQ. As DNA, the CDR3 is TGTGCCAGCAGCCAAGCCCTGAACTTCATAGCGGGTGGGGGGCAAGAGACCCAGTACTTC. This gives the protein CASSQALNFIAGGGQETQYF.

V is TRBV10-3 and J is TRBJ2-7; possibly TRBD2 for D (6 bases). Germline loops: CDR1 ENHRY, CDR2 SYGVKD. CDR3 size: 14 residues. V dropped 4 bases and J dropped 3 bases, with 13 bases sitting between them. The CDR3: CAISGTEGIYEQYF. Here the CDR3 DNA reads TGTGCCATCAGTGGTACGGAGGGGATCTACGAGCAGTACTTC.

This chain connects TRBV13 to TRBJ2-6; 9 bases match TRBD1. The V and J ends lost 3 bases and 0 bases, in that order; junction bases with no gene match: 6. This CDR3 is built from 18 residues. CDR1 is PRHDT and CDR2 is FYEKMQ in the germline V gene (reference sequence). CDR3 nucleotide sequence: TGTGCCAGCAGCTTCGGGGGACAGGGAAACTCTGGGGCCAACGTCCTGACTTTC. The encoded protein is CASSFGGQGNSGANVLTF.

This clonotype showed up just once. The chain couples TRBV4-3 to TRBJ2-7, with TRBD1 matching over 11 bases. With V trimmed by 4 bases and J by 5 bases, 7 bases remained unmatched. The CDR3 contains 15 residues. Germline V gene sequence: CDR1 LGHNA, CDR2 YSLEER. The CDR3 sequence is CASSRNGQGADEQYF. CDR3 bases: TGCGCCAGCAGCCGCAACGGACAGGGGGCGGACGAGCAGTACTTC.